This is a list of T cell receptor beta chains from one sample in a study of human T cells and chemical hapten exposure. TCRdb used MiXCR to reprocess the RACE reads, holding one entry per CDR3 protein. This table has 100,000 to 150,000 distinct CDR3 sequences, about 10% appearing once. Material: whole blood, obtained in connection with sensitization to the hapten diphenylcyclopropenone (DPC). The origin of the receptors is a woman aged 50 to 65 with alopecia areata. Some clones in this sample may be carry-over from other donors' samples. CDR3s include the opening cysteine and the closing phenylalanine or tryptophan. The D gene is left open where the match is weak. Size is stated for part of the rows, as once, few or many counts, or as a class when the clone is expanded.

CASSPSGTGGADTQYF	TGTGCCAGCAGCCCCTCCGGGACAGGGGGCGCAGATACGCAGTATTTT	few	TRBV9	TRBJ2-3	TRBD1
CASSRQTSDYGYTF	TGTGCCAGCAGCCGACAGACCTCTGACTATGGCTACACCTTC	few	TRBV6-5	TRBJ1-2	NA
CSAGTSGGGPYEQYF	TGCAGTGCCGGGACTAGCGGGGGGGGTCCCTACGAGCAGTACTTC	once	TRBV20-1	TRBJ2-7	TRBD2
CASSYLEEQYF	TGTGCCAGCAGTTACCTTGAGGAGCAGTACTTC	few	TRBV6-2/TRBV6-3	TRBJ2-7	NA
CAISESEHRRGEQYF	TGTGCCATCAGTGAGTCTGAACACCGCCGAGGCGAGCAGTACTTC	few	TRBV10-3	TRBJ2-7	NA
CATNSRGGSDTQYF	TGTGCCACCAATTCGCGGGGGGGATCAGATACGCAGTATTTT	NA	TRBV15	TRBJ2-3	TRBD2
CASSWGSSREQYF	TGTGCCAGCAGCTGGGGCAGTTCTCGGGAGCAGTACTTC	few	TRBV7-9	TRBJ2-7	NA
CASSPETGGRNNEQFF	TGTGCCAGCAGCCCGGAGACAGGGGGCAGGAACAATGAGCAGTTCTTC	few	TRBV5-6	TRBJ2-1	TRBD1
CAIRASGANNQPQHF	TGTGCCATCAGGGCTTCAGGGGCGAACAATCAGCCCCAGCATTTT	NA	TRBV10-3	TRBJ1-5	NA
CASSYHASRDYGYTF	TGTGCCAGCAGTTACCACGCTTCGCGGGACTATGGCTACACCTTC	few	TRBV6-5	TRBJ1-2	NA
CSVEDQRGSTEAFF	TGCAGCGTTGAAGATCAACGGGGGAGCACTGAAGCTTTCTTT	NA	TRBV29-1	TRBJ1-1	NA
CASRSSGRARETQYF	TGTGCGAGCAGATCTAGCGGGAGGGCCAGAGAGACCCAGTACTTC	many	TRBV11-2	TRBJ2-5	TRBD2
CASCSRGRRDEQFF	TGCGCCAGCTGCTCTCGCGGGAGGAGGGATGAGCAGTTCTTC	NA	TRBV4-3	TRBJ2-1	TRBD2
CASSLEGQGFGQPQHF	TGCGCCAGCAGCTTGGAAGGGCAGGGCTTTGGTCAGCCCCAGCATTTT	NA	TRBV5-1	TRBJ1-5	NA
CASSSPPGELFF	TGTGCCAGCAGCTCCCCCCCCGGGGAGCTGTTTTTT	many	TRBV5-4	TRBJ2-2	NA
CASSPDRDSPLHF	TGTGCCAGCAGCCCAGACAGGGATTCACCCCTCCACTTT	NA	TRBV5-5	TRBJ1-6	TRBD1